These 28 T cell receptor beta chains were all obtained from the same sample, sequenced in a study of cytomegalovirus exposure and HLA in healthy donors. Primers included in the PCR were 60 Vbeta and 13 Jbeta primers. The data were produced by immunoSEQ multiplex PCR, yet TCRdb's version contains in-frame clones alone and is incomplete. The table shows under 200,000 clones, with roughly 79% occurring only once. The material sequenced was PBMCs. Source of these receptors: a woman aged 50 to 60 in good health and CMV-seropositive.

This clone was found a few times. CDR3 coding DNA: TGTGCCAGCAGCCAGGGGACCGGGAGGCGGAACACTGAAGCTTTCTTT. This codes for CASSQGTGRRNTEAFF. This chain joins TRBV5-6 and TRBJ1-1; D possibly corresponds to TRBD1 (6 bases). CDR1 is SGHDT and CDR2 is YYEEEE in the germline V gene. The V gene lost 4 bases and the J gene lost 1 base, with 17 bases spanning the gap. The CDR3 contains 16 residues. Full variable domain (outside the CDR3, taken from reference TRBV5-6 and TRBJ1-1): DAGVTQSPTHLIKTRGQQVTLRCSPKSGHDTVSWYQQALGQGPQFIFQYYEEEERQRGNFPDRFSGHQFPNYSSELNVNALLLGDSALYLCASSQGTGRRNTEAFFGQGTRLTVV.

The V call is TRBV29-1, the J call TRBJ2-1, with TRBD2 matching 10 bases. This CDR3 contains 14 residues. J was trimmed by 4 bases and V by 7 bases; bases with no gene match: 7. Germline values: CDR1 SQVTM, CDR2 ANQGSEA. CDR3 DNA: TGCAGCGCCTTAGCGGGAGGCCCATACAATGAGCAGTTCTTC. This sequence encodes CSALAGGPYNEQFF.

The genes are TRBV11-3 and TRBJ1-4, with 7 positions matching TRBD1. Trimming at V came to 5 bases and at J to 8 bases, leaving 11 bases not matched to a gene. Per germline, CDR1 SGHNT and CDR2 YENEEA. CDR3 size: 15 residues. The DNA for the CDR3 is TGTGCCAGCAGCCCAGGGGACAGCACCTGGGAAAAACTGTTTTTT. It is translated as CASSPGDSTWEKLFF.

The rearrangement joins TRBV4-3 to TRBJ2-5; perhaps TRBD2 as D (5 bases). CDR3 size: 14 residues. The V end was cut by 0 bases, the J end by 4 bases, with 9 bases between. The germline V gene has CDR1 LGHNA and CDR2 YSLEER. The DNA of the CDR3 is TGCGCCAGCAGCCAAGACGGGGAGAGAGAGACCCAGTACTTC. This gives the protein CASSQDGERETQYF.

CDR3 protein: CASNVRGEQFF. In DNA form, the CDR3 reads TGTGCCAGCAACGTTAGAGGTGAGCAGTTCTTC. This chain links TRBV2 with TRBJ2-1, with D uncertain. Germline-derived CDR1 and CDR2 are SNHLY and FYNNEI. The CDR3 spans 11 residues. Trimming removed 7 bases at V and 9 bases at J, with 10 bases between.

The V and J genes are TRBV2 and TRBJ1-2; D ambiguous. The CDR3 covers 13 residues. The germline CDR1 and CDR2 sequences are SNHLY and FYNNEI. V lost 4 bases and J lost 8, with 14 bases in between. The CDR3 sequence is CASSGTDYRGYTF. The CDR3 bases are TGTGCCAGCAGTGGGACCGACTACCGGGGCTACACCTTC.

The chain is built from TRBV15 and TRBJ1-2; D gene ambiguous. Trimming removed 0 bases at V and 6 bases at J, with 14 bases between. The V gene's germline CDR1 is LNHNV and CDR2 YYDKDF (reference sequence). This CDR3 contains 15 residues. The CDR3 spells CATSRELRPWDGYTF. In nucleotides, the CDR3 is TGTGCCACCAGCAGAGAGCTCAGGCCCTGGGATGGCTACACCTTC. Variable domain in full (rest from reference TRBV15 and TRBJ1-2): DAMVIQNPRYQVTQFGKPVTLSCSQTLNHNVMYWYQQKSSQAPKLLFHYYDKDFNNEADTPDNFQSRRPNTSFCFLDIRSPGLGDTAMYLCATSRELRPWDGYTFGSGTRLTVV.

CDR3 region: CASESWTGGFSGAFF. The CDR3, as DNA: TGTGCCAGCGAGAGCTGGACAGGGGGGTTCTCGGGGGCTTTCTTT. The rearrangement links TRBV28 to TRBJ1-1, with 10 bases that match TRBD1. The germline gives CDR1 MDHEN, CDR2 SYDVKM. V dropped 8 bases and J dropped 11; count of bases not matched to a gene: 17. The CDR3 sequence is 15 residues long.

The chain uses TRBV10-2 and TRBJ1-1; 7 bases agree with TRBD1. CDR1 is WSHSY, CDR2 SAAADI, per germline. V gave up 6 bases and J gave up 4 bases; unmatched junction bases: 5. The CDR3 consists of 13 residues. DNA of the CDR3: TGCGCCAGCAGGGAGACAGGGTTCACTGAAGCTTTCTTT. This sequence encodes CASRETGFTEAFF.

This clone was counted only a few times. As the CDR3 is not closed by the conserved phenylalanine or tryptophan, this likely results from a read error. The limits of the CDR3 on the DNA are not certain, so only TCRdb's listed CDR3 is given. The V gene is TRBV29-1, the J gene TRBJ2-6; TRBD1 is the table's D call, not checked against the DNA. Inclusive of both ends, the CDR3 amounts to 13 amino acids. CDR1 and CDR2 (germline): SQVTM, ANQGSEA. The CDR3 sequence is CSGPSRTDLRAVL.

CDR3 amino acids: CASSLMDRGREQYF. The CDR3, as DNA: TGTGCCAGCAGCTTGATGGACAGGGGTCGCGAGCAGTACTTC. This chain connects TRBV13 to TRBJ2-7; 9 bases align to TRBD1. Germline CDR1 and CDR2: PRHDT and FYEKMQ (reference sequence). This CDR3 has 14 amino acids. V was pared by 3 bases and J by 6 bases, with 6 bases of the junction left unmatched. The full variable domain, with the rest looked up from reference TRBV13 and TRBJ2-7, is AAGVIQSPRHLIKEKRETATLKCYPIPRHDTVYWYQQGPGQDPQFLISFYEKMQSDKGSIPDRFSAQQFSDYHSELNMSSLELGDSALYFCASSLMDRGREQYFGPGTRLTVT.

This clone was seen only a few times. The rearrangement joins TRBV7-2 to TRBJ1-6; the D is unclear. Germline assignment: CDR1 SGHTA and CDR2 FQGNSA. V shed 5 bases and J shed 0 bases, with 5 bases lying between them. The CDR3 is 14 amino acids. CDR3 sequence reads: CASSPSSYNSPLHF. DNA for the CDR3: TGTGCCAGCAGCCCGAGCTCCTATAATTCACCCCTCCACTTT.

This chain uses TRBV18 with TRBJ2-6, with a weak D call TRBD1 (6 bases). V lost 3 bases, J lost 0 bases, and 15 bases lay in between. CDR1 KGHSH and CDR2 LQKENI come from the germline V gene. This CDR3 comprises 18 residues. CDR3 sequence: CASSPRGQESSGANVLTF. CDR3 nucleotides: TGTGCCAGCTCACCTAGGGGACAAGAGAGCTCTGGGGCCAACGTCCTGACTTTC.

This CDR3 is CASSQEGTSGTYEQYF. In nucleotides, the CDR3 is TGCGCCAGCAGCCAGGAAGGGACTAGCGGTACCTACGAGCAGTACTTC. V and J are TRBV4-3 and TRBJ2-7; 11 nucleotides agree with TRBD2. This CDR3 has 16 residues. The germline V gene has CDR1 LGHNA and CDR2 YSLEER. V lost 3 bases to trimming and J lost 2 bases; unmatched junction nucleotides: 6.

Of note for this clone: The same CDR3 is also encoded by other DNA sequences in this sample. In DNA form, the CDR3 reads TGCGCCAGCAGTCCCCAAGGGGGGAACACTGAAGCTTTCTTT. It specifies CASSPQGGNTEAFF. V gene TRBV10-1 combines with J gene TRBJ1-1; TRBD1 is a possible D gene (6 bases). V gave up 5 bases and J gave up 1 base, with 11 bases separating them. Germline V CDR1 and CDR2: WNHNN, SYGVQD (reference sequence). This CDR3 comprises 14 residues.

The chain recombines TRBV28 with TRBJ1-1, with a possible D match to TRBD1 (6 bases). This CDR3 has 16 amino acids. The germline CDR1 and CDR2 sequences are MDHEN and SYDVKM. V lost 7 bases and J lost 1, with 19 bases in between. This CDR3 reads CASTYGGGHPNTEAFF. In DNA, the CDR3 is TGTGCCAGCACTTATGGGGGGGGACATCCGAACACTGAAGCTTTCTTT.

The V and J genes are TRBV2 and TRBJ1-1; 7 bases agree with TRBD1. CDR1 is SNHLY and CDR2 is FYNNEI in the germline V gene. Trimming removed 8 bases from V and 3 bases from J; junction bases left unmatched: 9. This CDR3 has 14 residues. CDR3 sequence: CASQGGSRDTEAFF. The CDR3 coding sequence is TGTGCCAGCCAAGGGGGCTCCCGGGACACTGAAGCTTTCTTT.

This chain links TRBV4-3 with TRBJ2-2; D is possibly TRBD1 (5 bases). The germline V gene has CDR1 LGHNA and CDR2 YSLEER. CDR3 size: 16 residues. V was shortened by 0 bases and J by 5 bases, with 13 bases between the two germline ends. CDR3 coding DNA: TGCGCCAGCAGCCAAGATCTCCAGGGAAGGACCGGGGAGCTGTTTTTT. Protein: CASSQDLQGRTGELFF.

The chain is built from TRBV11-2 and TRBJ2-1, with 7 bases matching TRBD2. The V and J ends lost 4 bases and 0 bases, in that order; junction bases with no gene match: 12. The CDR3 spans 18 residues. Germline lookup yields CDR1 SGHAT and CDR2 FQNNGV. The CDR3 spells CASSYGRLAGSSYNEQFF. In DNA, the CDR3 is TGTGCCAGCAGCTACGGTCGACTAGCAGGCAGCTCCTACAATGAGCAGTTCTTC.

V gene TRBV7-2 combines with J gene TRBJ2-1, with 9 bases aligning to TRBD1. V shed 3 bases, J shed 4 bases, and the junction held 1 base outside the gene matches. CDR3 length: 14 amino acids. Germline assignment: CDR1 SGHTA and CDR2 FQGNSA. CDR3 nucleotides: TGTGCCAGCAGCTTTGGGACAGGGTACAATGAGCAGTTCTTC. Translated, it gives CASSFGTGYNEQFF.

This chain joins TRBV28 and TRBJ2-7, with D possibly being TRBD2 (5 bases). Germline V lookup: CDR1 MDHEN, CDR2 SYDVKM. Trimming left V 4 bases short and J 3 bases short, with 16 bases between. The CDR3 runs 15 residues. Here the CDR3 reads CASSSLVPPYYEQYF. The CDR3 coding sequence is TGTGCCAGCAGTTCACTAGTTCCCCCCTACTACGAGCAGTACTTC.

The CDR3 here is CASRRRGGDDQPQHF. The CDR3 DNA is TGTGCCAGTAGGAGGAGAGGAGGGGACGATCAGCCCCAGCATTTT. This chain uses TRBV19 with TRBJ1-5; tentative D call: TRBD1 (5 bases). The V and J ends lost 6 bases and 5 bases respectively, with 17 bases between them. CDR1 LNHDA and CDR2 SQIVND come from the germline V gene (reference sequence). The CDR3 sequence is 15 residues long.

The chain joins TRBV29-1 to TRBJ1-1, with 8 positions matching TRBD1. Trimming took 6 bases from V and 4 from J; bases not matched to a gene: 1. The CDR3 sequence is 11 residues long. Germline values: CDR1 SQVTM, CDR2 ANQGSEA. CDR3 DNA sequence: TGCAGCGTCCAGGGGGCCACTGAAGCTTTCTTT. It translates to CSVQGATEAFF.

The chain carries TRBV5-1 and TRBJ2-7; 7 positions match TRBD1. The V gene's germline CDR1 is SGHRS and CDR2 YFSETQ. Germline trimming cut 0 bases from V and 3 bases from J; bases unmatched to any gene: 6. The CDR3 contains 15 residues. The CDR3, as DNA: TGCGCCAGCAGCTTGGGACAGGGTAACCTCTACGAGCAGTACTTC. It translates to CASSLGQGNLYEQYF.

The V gene is TRBV4-2, the J gene TRBJ2-1; 7 positions match TRBD2. Unmatched junction bases numbered 3, after V lost 3 bases and J lost 7 bases. Germline V gene lookup returns CDR1 LGHNA and CDR2 YNFKEQ. CDR3 length equals 13 residues. As DNA, the CDR3 is TGTGCCAGCAGCCATCCCGGGAGGAATGAGCAGTTCTTC. It yields the protein CASSHPGRNEQFF.

As for this clone: Relative to the germline gene, one junction end is altered; a read error may explain this. The rearrangement links TRBV7-9 to TRBJ1-3; 8 bases are shared with TRBD1. The CDR3 is made up of 15 amino acids. Germline values: CDR1 SEHNR, CDR2 FQNEAQ (reference sequence). The CDR3 is CSSSRQGFSGNTIYF. The CDR3, as DNA: TGTTCCAGCAGCCGACAGGGGTTCTCTGGAAACACCATATATTTT.

The rearrangement joins TRBV28 to TRBJ2-1, with 7 nucleotides matching TRBD2. This CDR3 contains 15 residues. V was clipped by 6 bases and J by 2 bases; unmatched bases: 7. Germline CDR1 and CDR2: MDHEN and SYDVKM. The CDR3 sequence: CASSYSGSPYNEQFF. CDR3 DNA: TGTGCCAGCAGCTATAGCGGGTCCCCCTACAATGAGCAGTTCTTC. Looking up the rest from reference TRBV28 and TRBJ2-1 gives the full variable domain: DVKVTQSSRYLVKRTGEKVFLECVQDMDHENMFWYRQDPGLGLRLIYFSYDVKMKEKGDIPEGYSVSREKKERFSLILESASTNQTSMYLCASSYSGSPYNEQFFGPGTRLTVL.

V usage is TRBV7-9 and J usage is TRBJ1-1, with 9 bases fitting TRBD1. CDR1 SEHNR and CDR2 FQNEAQ come from the germline V gene (reference sequence). V shed 6 bases, J shed 5 bases, and the junction held 7 bases outside the gene matches. This CDR3 comprises 14 residues. CDR3 region: CASSGDREYTEAFF. The DNA for the CDR3 is TGTGCCAGCAGTGGGGACAGGGAGTATACTGAAGCTTTCTTT.